Reported below is one T cell receptor beta chain. Which antigen it targets is not known. No clone much larger than this one lies a single base away; base qualities are absent. Ficoll-Paque density gradient centrifugation was the method used to isolate PBMCs. The CDR3 numbers 14 residues from cysteine through phenylalanine. Just CDR3 DNA is preserved here, 42 bases in frame from base 1. V is shortened by 4 bases, J by 2 bases, and the region joining them spans 6 bases. The CDR1 and CDR2 encoded by the germline V gene are SGHVS and FNYEAQ. Sequencing was carried out with an Illumina NovaSeq 6000. TCRalpha and TCRbeta cDNA libraries were constructed by 5'RACE with constant-segment primers, with sample barcodes and unique molecular identifiers being introduced. Trizol reagent was used to extract RNA from every sample. Library amplification was performed in two PCR steps, and a second sample barcode and Illumina TruSeq adapters were introduced in the second step. Sequencing of the libraries was done on an Illumina NovaSeq, producing 2 x 150 bp paired-end reads. Turning to the authors' computational methods: Demultiplexing of reads and collapsing into UMI-guided consensus sequences were performed with migec v1.2.7. With mixcr v2.1.11, UMI consensuses were aligned to TRA and TRB V and J templates and assembled into clonotypes. A clonotype was counted as expanded or contracted only if both edgeR and NoisET called the change significant, with noise models trained on biological replicates. For edgeR calls, the thresholds were a false discovery rate-adjusted p below 0.01 and a log2 fold-change of 1. As an exploratory analysis of dynamics, PCA with hierarchical clustering was applied to max-normalized trajectories of the 1000 most abundant clonotypes. Separately sequenced CD4+ and CD8+ repertoires were used to assign the CD4 or CD8 phenotype of responding clones. TCRdb ran its own pipeline on the public reads, namely fastp trimming at Q25 and MiXCR clone calling, and kept in-frame beta chains. One record per CDR3 amino acid sequence lists the most common genes and DNA. The V and J calls and clone size are TCRdb's, not the authors'. The sample table shows 58,000 or so distinct CDR3 sequences, and about a quarter are seen once. The ten largest clones take up roughly 44% of the sample.

This specimen comes from a study of T-cell memory formation after mild COVID-19 (dated by TCRdb to the early 2020s). Background for the entire study: TCR sequence clusters from the two donors were found to be largely donor specific. T-cell clones expanding and contracting after mild COVID-19 in two donors were tracked by longitudinal TCRalpha and TCRbeta repertoire sequencing. Two young, previously healthy adult volunteers, one female and one male, were included in the cohort.

Overall study results and their limits: Balanced CD4/CD8 phenotypes were observed for clones contracting from day 15 to 85, whereas a bias towards CD4+ was observed for a second wave of clones expanding from day 15 to 37. SARS-CoV-2 specificity was not confirmed for the second-wave clones peaking on day 37. The study included only a couple of mild cases, and larger cohorts that include severe cases with pre-infection samples were judged to be necessary. Contracting CD4+ clones turned up mainly in the CM and EM memory subsets, whereas EMRA was where CD8+ clones were enriched. Some responding clones were found in pre-infection memory, which suggests that pre-existing cross-reactive memory T cells took part in the SARS-CoV-2 response.

The V and J genes are TRBV7-6 and TRBJ2-6; a confident D gene designation cannot be given. This TCR derives from a man between 18 and 29 years old who had mild COVID-19 (a few samples of this study predate the infection). The sample titles of this study are shuffled in the database, so cell type and time point are left out; the donor was told from shared clones. Material: PBMCs or a T cell subset sorted from them (not recorded which). The DNA reads TGTGCCAGCAGCTCGACGGCTGGGGCCAACGTCCTGACTTTC. Its protein reads: CASSSTAGANVLTF.